A selection of T cell receptor beta chains follows, all from one sample in a study of STAT3 mutations in large granular lymphocyte leukemia. Produced via immunoSEQ multiplex PCR; TCRdb's table is partial and in-frame only. The data show approximately 30,000 clones, about 74% seen once. The sequenced sample consisted of peripheral blood mononuclear cells. The receptors here all came from a woman in her forties or fifties with T-cell large granular lymphocyte leukemia. Some clones in this sample may be carry-over from other donors' samples. CDR3s include the opening cysteine and the closing phenylalanine or tryptophan. A D gene is named only where the DNA matches it firmly. Some rows mark clone size as missing; the rest say once, few, many or name a class of expanded clone.

clone_size | j_call | v_call | d_call | cdr3_length | cdr3_aa | cdr3_nt
- | TRBJ2-7 | TRBV2 | - | 14 | CASTAGTQTYEQYF | TGTGCCAGCACCGCCGGGACACAGACCTACGAGCAGTACTTC
few | TRBJ2-7 | TRBV19 | - | 15 | CASSIQGGKSYEQYF | TGTGCCAGTAGTATTCAGGGGGGGAAGTCCTACGAGCAGTACTTC
- | TRBJ2-3 | TRBV7-9 | - | 15 | CASSFGGKSADTQYF | TGTGCCAGCAGCTTCGGCGGGAAGTCGGCAGATACGCAGTATTTT
- | TRBJ1-3 | TRBV18 | - | 16 | CASSPLGQYSGNTIYF | TGTGCCAGCTCGCCTCTTGGACAGTACTCTGGAAACACCATATATTTT
- | TRBJ2-7 | TRBV29-1 | - | 9 | CSPRREQYF | TGCAGCCCCCGTAGGGAACAGTACTTC
- | TRBJ1-5 | TRBV6-5 | - | 15 | CASSYEGGSNQPQHF | TGTGCCAGCAGTTACGAGGGGGGGAGCAATCAGCCCCAGCATTTT
- | TRBJ2-3 | TRBV5-4 | TRBD2 | 15 | CASTRSGRAADTQYF | TGTGCCAGCACCAGGAGCGGGAGGGCCGCAGATACGCAGTATTTT
- | TRBJ2-1 | TRBV5-1 | TRBD2 | 14 | CASSLAGPYNEQFF | TGCGCCAGCAGCTTAGCGGGGCCCTACAATGAGCAGTTCTTC
- | TRBJ1-1 | TRBV20-1 | - | 11 | CSAPLNTEAFF | TGCAGTGCCCCCCTCAACACTGAAGCTTTCTTT
- | TRBJ2-2 | TRBV5-1 | TRBD2 | 16 | CASSTSGSIVTGELFF | TGCGCCAGCAGTACTAGCGGGAGCATTGTCACCGGGGAGCTGTTTTTT
- | TRBJ2-1 | TRBV7-9 | - | 15 | CASSSPEGKTKGQFF | TGTGCCAGCAGCTCCCCGGAGGGGAAGACTAAGGGGCAGTTCTTC
- | TRBJ1-4 | TRBV27 | TRBD1 | 12 | CASRQQGGKLFF | TGTGCCAGCAGGCAACAGGGGGGGAAACTGTTTTTT
- | TRBJ1-5 | TRBV7-2 | - | 14 | CASSADSNNQPQHF | TGTGCCAGCAGCGCAGACAGTAACAATCAGCCCCAGCATTTT
- | TRBJ2-2 | TRBV27 | - | 19 | CASSLARSPGRHNTGELFF | TGTGCCAGCAGTTTAGCACGATCACCGGGACGGCATAACACCGGGGAGCTGTTTTTT
- | TRBJ1-1 | TRBV19 | TRBD1 | 15 | CASGGQGAGNTEAFF | TGTGCCAGTGGGGGACAGGGGGCTGGGAACACTGAAGCTTTCTTT
- | TRBJ2-1 | TRBV7-3 | TRBD2 | 17 | CASSLRTSGRGINEQFF | TGTGCCAGCAGCTTAAGGACTAGCGGGAGGGGGATCAATGAGCAGTTCTTC
- | TRBJ1-2 | TRBV30 | - | 14 | CAWRPDSVGAGYTF | TGTGCCTGGAGGCCCGACAGCGTCGGGGCTGGCTACACCTTC
- | TRBJ2-7 | TRBV14 | - | 15 | CASSQGLTPPYEQYF | TGTGCCAGCAGCCAAGGACTAACCCCCCCATACGAGCAGTACTTC
- | TRBJ1-5 | TRBV5-4 | TRBD1 | 14 | CASSLGGSNQPQHF | TGTGCCAGCAGCTTAGGGGGCAGCAATCAGCCCCAGCATTTT
- | TRBJ2-1 | TRBV7-9 | - | 16 | CASSLIGYGAPQRWIF | TGTGCCAGCAGCTTAATAGGTTACGGGGCTCCACAGCGGTGGATCTTC
- | TRBJ1-2 | TRBV5-1 | - | 12 | CASSLDRYGYTF | TGCGCCAGCAGCTTGGACCGCTATGGCTACACCTTC
- | TRBJ2-5 | TRBV9 | TRBD2 | 15 | CASSVDVGEGETQYF | TGTGCCAGCAGCGTAGATGTCGGGGAGGGGGAGACCCAGTACTTC
few | TRBJ1-1 | TRBV4-2 | - | 15 | CASSQYTGRNTEAFF | TGTGCCAGCAGCCAATATACCGGGCGGAACACTGAAGCTTTCTTT
- | TRBJ2-7 | TRBV7-9 | - | 14 | CASSFGQPSYEQYF | TGTGCCAGCAGCTTTGGGCAGCCCAGCTACGAGCAGTACTTC
- | TRBJ2-5 | TRBV15 | - | 14 | CATSRLQGQETQYF | TGTGCCACCAGCAGGCTTCAGGGGCAAGAGACCCAGTACTTC
- | TRBJ2-2 | TRBV5-1 | - | 13 | CASSLPNTGELFF | TGCGCCAGCAGCTTGCCGAACACCGGGGAGCTGTTTTTT
- | TRBJ1-2 | TRBV5-4 | TRBD1 | 14 | CASSWGQGNYGYTF | TGTGCCAGCAGCTGGGGACAGGGTAACTATGGCTACACCTTC
few | TRBJ1-1 | TRBV18 | TRBD1 | 14 | CASSQDRQNTEAFF | TGTGCCAGCTCACAGGACAGGCAGAACACTGAAGCTTTCTTT
large | TRBJ2-2 | TRBV19 | - | 14 | CASSIGRGGGELFF | TGTGCCAGTAGTATCGGTAGGGGTGGCGGGGAGCTGTTTTTT
- | TRBJ1-5 | TRBV4-1 | - | 15 | CASSQDPGAGQPQHF | TGCGCCAGCAGCCAAGATCCAGGGGCAGGGCAGCCCCAGCATTTT
- | TRBJ2-7 | TRBV7-2 | TRBD2 | 15 | CASSLATSVAYEQYF | TGTGCCAGCAGCTTAGCGACTAGCGTCGCCTACGAGCAGTACTTC
- | TRBJ1-1 | TRBV14 | - | 14 | CASSPLDQRYEAFF | TGTGCCAGCAGCCCGCTGGACCAGCGATATGAAGCTTTCTTT
- | TRBJ2-5 | TRBV6-5 | TRBD2 | 13 | CASSYDGGGTQYF | TGTGCCAGCAGTTACGACGGCGGGGGGACCCAGTACTTC
- | TRBJ2-3 | TRBV7-2 | - | 14 | CASSFQSSPDTQYF | TGTGCCAGCAGCTTCCAATCGTCCCCAGATACGCAGTATTTT
once | TRBJ1-4 | TRBV18 | - | 13 | CASSPIGGEKLFF | TGTGCCAGCTCACCAATAGGTGGTGAAAAACTGTTTTTT
few | TRBJ2-2 | TRBV7-2 | - | 16 | CASSQNRATNTGELFF | TGTGCCAGCAGCCAGAACAGGGCCACGAACACCGGGGAGCTGTTTTTT
- | TRBJ1-5 | TRBV6-1 | TRBD1 | 17 | CASSGHRDRGSNQPQHF | TGTGCCAGCAGTGGACACCGGGACAGGGGTAGCAATCAGCCCCAGCATTTT
few | TRBJ1-5 | TRBV6-5 | TRBD1 | 14 | CASSRQGGNQPQHF | TGTGCCAGCAGCCGACAGGGCGGCAATCAGCCCCAGCATTTT
- | TRBJ1-1 | TRBV6-6 | - | 12 | CASRQLKTEAFF | TGTGCCAGCAGACAGTTGAAGACTGAAGCTTTCTTT
- | TRBJ1-2 | TRBV5-8 | - | 13 | CASTFGGTYGYTF | TGTGCCAGCACCTTCGGGGGAACCTATGGCTACACCTTC
few | TRBJ2-7 | TRBV15 | TRBD1 | 14 | CATSRGDRENEQYF | TGTGCCACCAGCAGAGGGGACAGGGAGAACGAGCAGTACTTC
- | TRBJ1-2 | TRBV30 | - | 15 | CAWSPRGASVYGYTF | TGTGCCTGGAGTCCCCGGGGAGCGTCGGTCTATGGCTACACCTTC
once | TRBJ2-1 | TRBV9 | TRBD2 | 16 | CASSVEVRLAPGEQFF | TGTGCCAGCAGCGTAGAGGTCAGACTAGCTCCGGGGGAGCAGTTCTTC
- | TRBJ1-1 | TRBV18 | - | 16 | CASSPQTANWNTEAFF | TGTGCCAGCTCACCACAAACAGCAAATTGGAACACTGAAGCTTTCTTT
- | TRBJ2-2 | TRBV5-1 | TRBD1 | 19 | CASSLAPGLDRGLTGELFF | TGCGCCAGCAGCTTGGCTCCCGGACTCGACAGGGGGCTCACCGGGGAGCTGTTTTTT
once | TRBJ2-7 | TRBV6-5 | - | 14 | CASSYLGRNYEQYF | TGTGCCAGCAGTTATTTGGGACGCAACTACGAGCAGTACTTC
- | TRBJ2-7 | TRBV5-6 | TRBD1 | 17 | CASRQMGQSSLRYEQYF | TGTGCCAGCAGGCAGATGGGACAGTCCTCTCTTCGCTACGAGCAGTACTTC
- | TRBJ2-1 | TRBV7-9 | TRBD2 | 19 | CASSLRLAGGPGSYNEQFF | TGTGCCAGCAGCCTGAGACTAGCGGGAGGGCCAGGTTCCTACAATGAGCAGTTCTTC
- | TRBJ2-5 | TRBV5-1 | TRBD1 | 14 | CASSLRTGQETQYF | TGCGCCAGCAGCCTGCGGACAGGGCAAGAGACCCAGTACTTC
- | TRBJ1-2 | TRBV9 | - | 14 | CASSPNQGLNGYTF | TGTGCCAGCAGCCCGAACCAGGGTCTGAACGGCTACACCTTC
- | TRBJ1-2 | TRBV7-2 | TRBD1 | 14 | CASSFQGAVYGYTF | TGTGCCAGCAGCTTCCAGGGGGCAGTCTATGGCTACACCTTC
- | TRBJ2-4 | TRBV7-2 | TRBD1 | 16 | CASSPGTGKAKNIQYF | TGTGCCAGCAGCCCTGGGACAGGGAAGGCCAAAAACATTCAGTACTTC